These T cell receptor beta chains were read from a single sample in a study of CD8+ T cells in alopecia areata. TCRdb's copy holds only in-frame clones and misses some; the assay was immunoSEQ multiplex PCR. Of roughly 100,000 clones detected, 61% appear once; the ten largest clones hold 15% to 17%. The sequencing here drew on CD8+ T cells sorted from blood, taken at week 4, from a patient treated with tofacitinib. These receptor sequences come from a human donor with alopecia areata. Both conserved end residues are part of each CDR3. D genes are given only for firm matches. Where a row states a size, it is once, few, many or the class of an expanded clone; other rows omit it.

D gene: .; V gene: TRBV30; J gene: TRBJ2-7; clone size: .; CDR3 protein: CAWSLGSSYEQYF; CDR3 DNA: TGTGCCTGGAGTCTAGGGAGCTCCTACGAGCAGTACTTC
D gene: .; V gene: TRBV5-6; J gene: TRBJ2-1; clone size: .; CDR3 protein: CASSSGPLTWQFF; CDR3 DNA: TGTGCCAGCAGCTCGGGACCGTTAACTTGGCAGTTCTTC
D gene: .; V gene: TRBV7-9; J gene: TRBJ2-7; clone size: .; CDR3 protein: CASSLSEIFYEQYF; CDR3 DNA: TGTGCCAGCAGCTTATCTGAGATCTTCTACGAGCAGTACTTC
D gene: .; V gene: TRBV27; J gene: TRBJ2-7; clone size: .; CDR3 protein: CASSQNAYEQYF; CDR3 DNA: TGTGCCAGCAGCCAAAATGCCTACGAGCAGTACTTC
D gene: .; V gene: TRBV7-9; J gene: TRBJ1-1; clone size: .; CDR3 protein: CASSLAAGGATEAFF; CDR3 DNA: TGTGCCAGCAGCTTAGCGGCGGGGGGCGCAACTGAAGCTTTCTTT
D gene: .; V gene: TRBV7-8; J gene: TRBJ2-2; clone size: once; CDR3 protein: CASSLGRQANTGELFF; CDR3 DNA: TGTGCCAGCAGCTTAGGTCGACAGGCGAACACCGGGGAGCTGTTTTTT
D gene: TRBD2; V gene: TRBV27; J gene: TRBJ2-3; clone size: .; CDR3 protein: CASRAGLADLNTDTQYF; CDR3 DNA: TGTGCCAGCAGGGCGGGACTAGCGGACCTTAACACAGATACGCAGTATTTT
D gene: TRBD1; V gene: TRBV29-1; J gene: TRBJ1-1; clone size: .; CDR3 protein: CSLGTGLTEAFF; CDR3 DNA: TGCAGCCTGGGGACAGGGTTGACTGAAGCTTTCTTT
D gene: TRBD1; V gene: TRBV5-4; J gene: TRBJ1-2; clone size: .; CDR3 protein: CASRQGQGDYGYTF; CDR3 DNA: TGTGCCAGCAGGCAGGGACAGGGAGACTATGGCTACACCTTC
D gene: TRBD1; V gene: TRBV29-1; J gene: TRBJ1-1; clone size: .; CDR3 protein: CSVDRGFPEAFF; CDR3 DNA: TGCAGCGTTGACAGGGGGTTCCCTGAAGCTTTCTTT
D gene: .; V gene: TRBV10-3; J gene: TRBJ2-1; clone size: .; CDR3 protein: CAISEVDAEQFF; CDR3 DNA: TGTGCCATCAGTGAGGTAGACGCTGAGCAGTTCTTC
D gene: .; V gene: TRBV5-1; J gene: TRBJ2-2; clone size: once; CDR3 protein: CASSWAGESGELFF; CDR3 DNA: TGCGCCAGCAGCTGGGCTGGGGAGTCCGGGGAGCTGTTTTTT